These T cell receptor beta chains were read from a single sample in a study of T cell responses to AZD1222 COVID-19 vaccine. Measured with immunoSEQ multiplex PCR; TCRdb has only the in-frame clones, and not every one. Of some 130,000 clones detected, approximately 92% appear once; the ten largest clones hold 0.85% to 1.2%. This material consisted of peripheral blood, taken 28 days after the second AZD1222 dose. All receptors come from an adult who received the AZD1222 COVID-19 vaccine. The CDR3 runs from the conserved cysteine through the conserved F or W.

TRBV7-2,CASSLNAGTGHTIYF
TRBV6-4,CASSVGLAGNEQFF
TRBV27,CASRGTGIYNSPLHF
TRBV12-3/TRBV12-4,CASSLGLYEQYF
TRBV2,CASRRGQTEKLFF
TRBV20-1,CSASQGLEAFF
TRBV5-1,CASSLMGEGTQYF
TRBV6-5,CASLRQDLFDYGYTF
TRBV5-8,CASSLSRDGNYGYTF
TRBV28,CASSLGNLWGTVLNEQFF
TRBV6-6,CASTRTGNNQPQHF
TRBV18,CASSPGQASNQPQHF
TRBV5-5,CASSLGSGSPTTDTQYF
TRBV5-1,CASSLAAASGNTIYF
TRBV4-3,CASSQDTGTDTQYF
TRBV2,CASSPDASTDTQYF
TRBV6-5,CASSRPGRGPQFF
TRBV10-3,CAISFRTGTIVSYTF
TRBV28,CASSPHRTYADTQYF
TRBV5-4,CASSKSSSGGRSYNEQFF
TRBV11-2,CASSLGVGRVTDTQYF
TRBV29-1,CSVSPGNNQPQHF
TRBV11-3,CASSLGTAEAFF
TRBV19,CASSKDREPYNEQFF
TRBV9,CASSVAGYGDQPQHF
TRBV7-5,CVQELAGVCYNEQFF
TRBV15,CATRDKSAGEYGYTF
TRBV7-9,CASSPTGTYGYTF
TRBV19,CASSMALPGQGGYGYTF
TRBV27,CASSGGLRTEAFF
TRBV27,CASSPRDRADEKLFF
TRBV5-1,CASSLALVGQNEQFF
TRBV7-9,CASSFPTGELFF
TRBV4-3,CASSQMTGADTQYF
TRBV11-2,CASSPRGVGVNSPLHF
TRBV14,CASSQVVWGTEAFF
TRBV7-2,CASSLDGTGLNEQYF
TRBV9,CASSVEVRTDTQYF
TRBV7-2,CASSVQGNTEAFF
TRBV5-6,CASTIPTGRGQETQYF
TRBV21-1,CASSKAGTGELFF